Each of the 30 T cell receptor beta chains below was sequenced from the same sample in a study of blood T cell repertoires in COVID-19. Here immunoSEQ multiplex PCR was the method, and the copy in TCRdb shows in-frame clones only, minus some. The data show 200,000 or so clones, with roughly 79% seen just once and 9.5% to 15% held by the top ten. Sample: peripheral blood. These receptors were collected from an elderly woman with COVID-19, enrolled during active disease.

The CDR3 nucleotides are TGCGCCAGCAGCCAAGAACGGACAGGGCACACTGAAGCTTTCTTT. This sequence encodes CASSQERTGHTEAFF. The rearrangement joins TRBV4-1 to TRBJ1-1; 8 nucleotides align to TRBD1. Losses at the gene ends were 0 bases for V and 3 bases for J; bases not matched to a gene: 3. Per germline, CDR1 MGHRA and CDR2 YSYEKL. The CDR3 covers 15 residues.

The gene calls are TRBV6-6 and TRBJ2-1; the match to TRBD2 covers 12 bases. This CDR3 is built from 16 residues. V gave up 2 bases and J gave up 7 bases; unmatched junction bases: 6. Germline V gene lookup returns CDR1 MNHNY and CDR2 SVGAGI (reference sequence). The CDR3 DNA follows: TGTGCCAGCAGTTACCCGGGACTAGCGGGTGTGAATGAGCAGTTCTTC. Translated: CASSYPGLAGVNEQFF.

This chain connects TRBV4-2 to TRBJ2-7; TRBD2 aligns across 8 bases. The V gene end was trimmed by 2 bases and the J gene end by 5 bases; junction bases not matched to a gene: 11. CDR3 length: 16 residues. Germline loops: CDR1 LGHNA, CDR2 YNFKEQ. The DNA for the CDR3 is TGTGCCAGCAGCCAATTAATTCGGGAGGGCCTGGACGAGCAGTACTTC. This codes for CASSQLIREGLDEQYF.

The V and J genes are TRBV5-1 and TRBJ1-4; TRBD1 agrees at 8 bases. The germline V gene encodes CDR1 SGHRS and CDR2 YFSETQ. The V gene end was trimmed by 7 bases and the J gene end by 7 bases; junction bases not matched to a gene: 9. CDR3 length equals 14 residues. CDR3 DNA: TGCGCCAGCGGAGGTACAGGGGGAAGTGAAAAACTGTTTTTT. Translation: CASGGTGGSEKLFF.

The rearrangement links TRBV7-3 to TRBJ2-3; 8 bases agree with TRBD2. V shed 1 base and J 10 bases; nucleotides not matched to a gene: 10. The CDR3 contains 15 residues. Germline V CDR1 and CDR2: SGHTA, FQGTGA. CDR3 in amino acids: CASSLIAGPGASQYF. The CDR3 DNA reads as TGTGCCAGCAGCTTAATAGCGGGGCCCGGTGCTTCGCAGTATTTT.

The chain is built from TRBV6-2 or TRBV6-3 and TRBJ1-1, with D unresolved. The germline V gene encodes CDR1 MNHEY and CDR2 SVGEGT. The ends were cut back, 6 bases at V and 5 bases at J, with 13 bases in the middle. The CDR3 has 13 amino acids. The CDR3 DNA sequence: TGTGCCAGCAGGCCTCAACAGTGGACTGAAGCTTTCTTT. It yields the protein CASRPQQWTEAFF.

CDR3 region: CASRPRTGSNQPQHF. The CDR3 DNA reads as TGTGCCAGCAGGCCGCGGACAGGGTCGAATCAGCCCCAGCATTTT. The J gene is TRBJ1-5, the V gene TRBV28, with TRBD1 matching 8 bases. V lost 6 bases, J lost 4 bases, and 8 bases stayed unmatched. Germline V gives CDR1 MDHEN, CDR2 SYDVKM. The CDR3 is 15 amino acids. The complete variable domain, with remaining parts taken from reference TRBV28 and TRBJ1-5, reads DVKVTQSSRYLVKRTGEKVFLECVQDMDHENMFWYRQDPGLGLRLIYFSYDVKMKEKGDIPEGYSVSREKKERFSLILESASTNQTSMYLCASRPRTGSNQPQHFGDGTRLSIL.

CDR3: CASSSPGGHTYGYTF. CDR3 sequence (DNA): TGCGCCAGCAGCTCTCCGGGGGGACACACCTATGGCTACACCTTC. The chain employs TRBV5-1 and TRBJ1-2; perhaps TRBD1 as D (6 bases). V was cut by 3 bases and J by 4 bases, with 16 bases left in between. CDR1 and CDR2 (germline): SGHRS, YFSETQ. The CDR3 spans 15 residues.

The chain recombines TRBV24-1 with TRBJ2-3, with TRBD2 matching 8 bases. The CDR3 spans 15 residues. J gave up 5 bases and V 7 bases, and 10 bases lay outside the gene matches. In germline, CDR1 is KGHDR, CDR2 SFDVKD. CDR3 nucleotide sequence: TGTGCCACCAGCCCCCCGGGAGGGAGTGTAGATACGCAGTATTTT. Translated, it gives CATSPPGGSVDTQYF.

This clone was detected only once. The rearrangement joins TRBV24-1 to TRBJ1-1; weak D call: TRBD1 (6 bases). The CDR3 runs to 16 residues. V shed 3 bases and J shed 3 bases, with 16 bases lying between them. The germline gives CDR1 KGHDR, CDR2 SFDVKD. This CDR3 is CATSDRNTRGHTEAFF. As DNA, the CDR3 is TGTGCCACCAGTGATAGAAATACCAGGGGTCACACTGAAGCTTTCTTT.

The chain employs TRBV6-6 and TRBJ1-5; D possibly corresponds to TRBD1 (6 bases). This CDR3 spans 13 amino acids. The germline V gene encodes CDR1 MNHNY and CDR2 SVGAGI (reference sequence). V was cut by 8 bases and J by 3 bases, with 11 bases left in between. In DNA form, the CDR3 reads TGTGCCAGCGCGACAGGCGACAATCAGCCCCAGCATTTT. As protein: CASATGDNQPQHF.

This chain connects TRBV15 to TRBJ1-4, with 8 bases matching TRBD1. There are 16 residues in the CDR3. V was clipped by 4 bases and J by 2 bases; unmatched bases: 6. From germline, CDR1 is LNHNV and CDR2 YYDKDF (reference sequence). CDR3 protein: CATSTDRAWTNEKLFF. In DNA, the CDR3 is TGTGCCACCAGCACGGACAGGGCCTGGACTAATGAAAAACTGTTTTTT. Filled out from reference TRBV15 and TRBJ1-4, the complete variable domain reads DAMVIQNPRYQVTQFGKPVTLSCSQTLNHNVMYWYQQKSSQAPKLLFHYYDKDFNNEADTPDNFQSRRPNTSFCFLDIRSPGLGDTAMYLCATSTDRAWTNEKLFFGSGTQLSVL.

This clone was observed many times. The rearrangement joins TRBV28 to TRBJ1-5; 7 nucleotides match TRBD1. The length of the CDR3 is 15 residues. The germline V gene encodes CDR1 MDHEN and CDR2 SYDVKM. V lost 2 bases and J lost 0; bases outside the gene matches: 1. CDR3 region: CASSLDRASNQPQHF. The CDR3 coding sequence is TGTGCCAGCAGTTTAGACAGGGCTAGCAATCAGCCCCAGCATTTT.

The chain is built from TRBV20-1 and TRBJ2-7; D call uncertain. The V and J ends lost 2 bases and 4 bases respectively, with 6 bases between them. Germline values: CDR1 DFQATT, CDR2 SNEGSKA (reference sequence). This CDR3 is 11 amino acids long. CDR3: CSARLSYEQYF. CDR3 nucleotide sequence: TGCAGTGCTAGACTAAGTTACGAGCAGTACTTC.

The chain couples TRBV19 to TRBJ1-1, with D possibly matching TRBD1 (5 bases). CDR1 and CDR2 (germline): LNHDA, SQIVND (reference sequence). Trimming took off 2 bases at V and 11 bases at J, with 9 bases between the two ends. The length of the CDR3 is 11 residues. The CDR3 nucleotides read TGTGCCAGTAGTATACGGGGGATGGCTTTCTTT. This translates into CASSIRGMAFF.

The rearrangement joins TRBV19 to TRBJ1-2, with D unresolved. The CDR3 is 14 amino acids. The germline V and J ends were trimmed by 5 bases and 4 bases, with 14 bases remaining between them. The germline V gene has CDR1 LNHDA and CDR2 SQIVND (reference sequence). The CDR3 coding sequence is TGTGCCAGTAGTCCCGATAGAGGGATCTATGGCTACACCTTC. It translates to CASSPDRGIYGYTF.

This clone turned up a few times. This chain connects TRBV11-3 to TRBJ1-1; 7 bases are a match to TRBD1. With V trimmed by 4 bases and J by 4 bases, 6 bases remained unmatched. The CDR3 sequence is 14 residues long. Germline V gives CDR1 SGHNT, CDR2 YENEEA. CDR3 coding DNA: TGTGCCAGCAGCTCCCAGGGGGGAGGCACTGAAGCTTTCTTT. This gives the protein CASSSQGGGTEAFF. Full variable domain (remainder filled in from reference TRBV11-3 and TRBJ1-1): EAGVVQSPRYKIIEKKQPVAFWCNPISGHNTLYWYLQNLGQGPELLIRYENEEAVDDSQLPKDRFSAERLKGVDSTLKIQPAELGDSAVYLCASSSQGGGTEAFFGQGTRLTVV.

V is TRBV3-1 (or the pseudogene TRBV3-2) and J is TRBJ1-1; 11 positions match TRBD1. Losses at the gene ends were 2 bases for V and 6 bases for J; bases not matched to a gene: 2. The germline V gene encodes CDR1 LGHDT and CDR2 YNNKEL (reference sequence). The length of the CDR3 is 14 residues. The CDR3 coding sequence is TGTGCCAGCAGCCAACCGGGACAGGGGGCTGAAGCTTTCTTT. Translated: CASSQPGQGAEAFF.

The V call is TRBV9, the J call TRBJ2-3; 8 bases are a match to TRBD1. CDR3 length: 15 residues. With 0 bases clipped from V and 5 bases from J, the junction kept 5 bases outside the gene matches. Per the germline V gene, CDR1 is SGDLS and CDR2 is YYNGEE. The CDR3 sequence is CASSVGTGLVDTQYF. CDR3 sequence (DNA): TGTGCCAGCAGCGTAGGGACAGGGTTGGTAGATACGCAGTATTTT.

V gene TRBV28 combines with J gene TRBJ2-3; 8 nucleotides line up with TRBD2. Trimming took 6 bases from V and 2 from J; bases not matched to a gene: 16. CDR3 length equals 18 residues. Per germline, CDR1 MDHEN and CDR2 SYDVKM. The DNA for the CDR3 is TGTGCCAGCAGCCAACCTCCTCGGGCTAGCGGGTTCACAGATACGCAGTATTTT. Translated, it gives CASSQPPRASGFTDTQYF. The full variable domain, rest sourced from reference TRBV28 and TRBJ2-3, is DVKVTQSSRYLVKRTGEKVFLECVQDMDHENMFWYRQDPGLGLRLIYFSYDVKMKEKGDIPEGYSVSREKKERFSLILESASTNQTSMYLCASSQPPRASGFTDTQYFGPGTRLTVL.

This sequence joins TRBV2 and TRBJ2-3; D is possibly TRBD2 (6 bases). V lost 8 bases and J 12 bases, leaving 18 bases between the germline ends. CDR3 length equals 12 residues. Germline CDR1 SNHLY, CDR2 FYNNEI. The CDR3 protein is CASERESGAQYF. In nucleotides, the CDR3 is TGTGCCAGCGAGCGCGAATCGGGAGCACAGTATTTT.

The CDR3 sequence: CASSSQGPVYGYTF. The CDR3 nucleotides are TGTGCCAGTAGTAGCCAGGGGCCTGTCTATGGCTACACCTTC. The chain employs TRBV19 and TRBJ1-2, with D possibly TRBD1 on 6 matching bases. Germline CDR1 LNHDA, CDR2 SQIVND (reference sequence). The CDR3 extends over 14 amino acids. V was trimmed by 4 bases and J by 4 bases, leaving 13 bases between them.

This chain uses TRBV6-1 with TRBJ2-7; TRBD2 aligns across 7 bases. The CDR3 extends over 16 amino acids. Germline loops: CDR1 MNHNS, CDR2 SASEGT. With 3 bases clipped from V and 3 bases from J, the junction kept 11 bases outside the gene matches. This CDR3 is CASSEGRASGIYEQYF. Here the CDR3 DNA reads TGTGCCAGCAGTGAGGGAAGGGCTAGCGGCATCTACGAGCAGTACTTC.

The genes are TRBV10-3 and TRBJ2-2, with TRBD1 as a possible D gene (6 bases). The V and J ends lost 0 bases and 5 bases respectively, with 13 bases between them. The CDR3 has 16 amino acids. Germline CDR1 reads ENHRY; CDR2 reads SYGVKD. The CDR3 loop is CAISESQGSWTGELFF. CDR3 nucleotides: TGTGCCATCAGTGAGTCGCAGGGGAGTTGGACCGGGGAGCTGTTTTTT.

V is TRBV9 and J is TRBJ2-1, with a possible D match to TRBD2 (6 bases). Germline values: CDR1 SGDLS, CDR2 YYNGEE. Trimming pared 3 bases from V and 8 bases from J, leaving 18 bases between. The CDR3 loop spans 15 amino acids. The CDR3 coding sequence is TGTGCCAGCAGCGCGCTAGCGTCGGTAGTCTATGAGCAGTTCTTC. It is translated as CASSALASVVYEQFF.

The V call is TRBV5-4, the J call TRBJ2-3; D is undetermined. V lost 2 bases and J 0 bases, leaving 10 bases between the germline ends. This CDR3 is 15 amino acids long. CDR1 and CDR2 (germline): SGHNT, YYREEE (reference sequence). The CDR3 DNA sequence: TGTGCCAGCAGCTTACAGCTCGCCAGCACAGATACGCAGTATTTT. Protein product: CASSLQLASTDTQYF.

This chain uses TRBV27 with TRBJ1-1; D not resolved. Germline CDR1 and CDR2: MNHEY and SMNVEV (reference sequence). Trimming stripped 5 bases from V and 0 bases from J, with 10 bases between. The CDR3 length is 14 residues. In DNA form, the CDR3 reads TGTGCCAGCAGTCCCGGGATCTTGAACACTGAAGCTTTCTTT. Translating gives CASSPGILNTEAFF.

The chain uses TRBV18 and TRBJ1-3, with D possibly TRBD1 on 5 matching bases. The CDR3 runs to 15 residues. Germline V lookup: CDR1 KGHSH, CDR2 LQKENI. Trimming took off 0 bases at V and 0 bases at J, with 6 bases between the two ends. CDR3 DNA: TGTGCCAGCTCACCACCGACAGCCTCTGGAAACACCATATATTTT. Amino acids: CASSPPTASGNTIYF.

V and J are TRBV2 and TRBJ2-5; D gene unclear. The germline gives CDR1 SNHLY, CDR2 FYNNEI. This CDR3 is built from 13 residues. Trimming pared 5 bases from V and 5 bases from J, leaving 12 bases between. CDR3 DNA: TGTGCCAGCAGTATAACACTCAGGGAGACCCAGTACTTC. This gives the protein CASSITLRETQYF.

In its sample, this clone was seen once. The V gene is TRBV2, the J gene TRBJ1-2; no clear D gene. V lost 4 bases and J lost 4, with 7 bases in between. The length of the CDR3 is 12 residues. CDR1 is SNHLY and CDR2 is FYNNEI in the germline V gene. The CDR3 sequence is CASSGTVYGYTF. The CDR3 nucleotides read TGTGCCAGCAGTGGCACGGTCTATGGCTACACCTTC.